This TCR beta chain comes out of a study of blood T cell repertoires in COVID-19. Assay used: immunoSEQ multiplex PCR; TCRdb lists only in-frame clones, some missing. Of around 200,000 clones in the sample, 85% were seen once. CDR1 and CDR2 from the germline V gene are SGHRS and YFSETQ. The CDR3 runs to 13 residues. V lost 4 bases, J lost 0 bases, and 6 bases lay in between. This TCR derives from a man in his forties who had recovered from COVID-19. The chain combines TRBV5-1 with TRBJ2-3; TRBD2 is a possible D gene (5 bases). Sequenced input: PBMCs or T cells enriched from blood (not recorded which). CDR3 residues: CASSRTSTDTQYF. The CDR3, as DNA: TGCGCCAGCAGCAGGACTAGCACAGATACGCAGTATTTT.